The entry below gives a single T cell receptor beta chain sequence along with its context. The data originate from a study of blood T cell repertoires in COVID-19. Whole-study context: Some COVID-19 samples were acute and others convalescent; all came from the United States, Italy and Spain. T cells, B-cell-depleted T cells, or PBMCs provided the cDNA or gDNA that served as material.

V was trimmed by 6 bases and J by 6 bases, leaving 11 bases between them. This CDR3 contains 12 residues. In germline, CDR1 is MDHEN, CDR2 SYDVKM. Methods used by the authors: Reference gene primer amplification yielded estimated nucleated cell counts. This table comes from immunoSEQ multiplex PCR, and its TCRdb copy is limited to in-frame clones, with some not included. That table gives V, J and clone size, and the DNA gave D and trimming. The data show approximately 61,000 clones, approximately 84% seen once. The chain joins TRBV28 to TRBJ1-1; unclear D gene. The receptor was derived from a human donor in a cohort sampled during active COVID-19. Material for sequencing was peripheral blood. CDR3 sequence: CASSPTWPEAFF. The CDR3 DNA is TGTGCCAGCAGCCCAACGTGGCCTGAAGCTTTCTTT.